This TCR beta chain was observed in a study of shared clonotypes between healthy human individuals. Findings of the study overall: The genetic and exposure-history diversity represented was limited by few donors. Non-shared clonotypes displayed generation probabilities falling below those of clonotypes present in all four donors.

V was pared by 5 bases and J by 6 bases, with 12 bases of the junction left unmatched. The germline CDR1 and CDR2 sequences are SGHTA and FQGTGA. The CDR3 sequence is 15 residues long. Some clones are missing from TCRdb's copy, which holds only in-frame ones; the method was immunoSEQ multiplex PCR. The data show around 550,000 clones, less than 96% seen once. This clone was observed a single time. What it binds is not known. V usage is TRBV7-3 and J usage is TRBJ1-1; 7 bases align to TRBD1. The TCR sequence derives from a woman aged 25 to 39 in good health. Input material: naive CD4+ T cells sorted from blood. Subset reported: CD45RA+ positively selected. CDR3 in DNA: TGTGCCAGCAGCACAAGCGGGACAGAAGCATCTGAAGCTTTCTTT. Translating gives CASSTSGTEASEAFF.